The clone carrying this T cell receptor (beta chain) was observed at least ten times. The antigen is undetermined. RNA transcripts were the template for amplifying TCR beta CDR3 regions. RT-PCR in the first round (using the HTBI primer set) targeted the TCR CDR3. TCRdb used MiXCR to reprocess the multiplex PCR reads, holding one entry per CDR3 protein. The sample holds 270,000 or so distinct CDR3 sequences; about 25% are singletons and the top ten take around 28%. V lost 5 bases, J lost 2 bases, and 10 bases lay in between. CDR1 and CDR2 from the germline V gene are SGHAT and FQNNGV. The CDR3 has 14 amino acids. The hyperthyroidism was newly diagnosed and had lasted under 2 months; the patients were aged 18 to 65. Clinical symptoms, serum thyroxine and TRAb, thyroid ultrasound and orbital computed tomography were used for the diagnoses. Over 9 ml of fresh peripheral blood supplied the PBMCs. The data originate from a study of T cells in Graves' hyperthyroidism and ophthalmopathy.

General study results and limits: Stable hyperthyroidism was separated from ophthalmopathy by a model based on 13 V-J features.

Sequencing input: blood. V usage is TRBV11-2 and J usage is TRBJ1-5, with TRBD1 as a possible D gene (6 bases). The clonotype was recovered from a man aged 35 to 55 with Graves' hyperthyroidism that later progressed to Graves' ophthalmopathy. CDR3 DNA: TGTGCCAGCAGCACGACAGGTGGCAATCAGCCCCAGCATTTT. It codes for CASSTTGGNQPQHF.